The rows below give T cell receptor beta chains drawn from one sample of a study of shared clonotypes between healthy human individuals. Using immunoSEQ multiplex PCR, the repertoire was profiled, and TCRdb retains in-frame clones only, with some absent. This sample yields approximately 2.3 million clones, of which roughly 93% are seen a single time; around 0.4% belongs to the top ten. The sample taken for sequencing was naive CD4+ T cells from PBMCs. Every receptor here comes from a man younger than 35 in good health. Some clones in this sample may be carry-over from other donors' samples. CDR3s include the opening cysteine and the closing phenylalanine or tryptophan. A D gene is named only where the DNA matches it firmly. Not all rows give a size; the values are once, few, many and, for expanded clones, a class.

CDR3aa: CASSLGDFNTGELFF; CDR3nt: TGTGCCAGCAGCTTAGGGGATTTCAACACCGGGGAGCTGTTTTTT; abundance: NA; v_gene: TRBV11-3; j_gene: TRBJ2-2; d_gene: NA
CDR3aa: CASSLEEIGFF; CDR3nt: TGTGCCAGCAGCTTAGAAGAGATTGGTTTCTTT; abundance: NA; v_gene: TRBV7-9; j_gene: TRBJ1-1; d_gene: NA
CDR3aa: CASSLVGQRRATGELFF; CDR3nt: TGCGCCAGCAGCTTGGTAGGGCAGAGAAGGGCCACCGGGGAGCTGTTTTTT; abundance: NA; v_gene: TRBV5-1; j_gene: TRBJ2-2; d_gene: NA
CDR3aa: CAWSSNSFGGYTF; CDR3nt: TGTGCCTGGAGTTCAAACAGTTTCGGAGGCTACACCTTC; abundance: NA; v_gene: TRBV30; j_gene: TRBJ1-2; d_gene: NA
CDR3aa: CATRTSGTTDTQYF; CDR3nt: TGTGCCACCAGGACTAGCGGTACCACAGATACGCAGTATTTT; abundance: NA; v_gene: TRBV5-8; j_gene: TRBJ2-3; d_gene: TRBD2
CDR3aa: CASSFGDRGGDTQYF; CDR3nt: TGCGCCAGCAGCTTCGGCGACAGGGGGGGAGATACGCAGTATTTT; abundance: NA; v_gene: TRBV5-1; j_gene: TRBJ2-3; d_gene: TRBD1
CDR3aa: CASSDRVVGPQHF; CDR3nt: TGTGCCAGCAGTGACAGGGTGGTTGGGCCCCAGCATTTT; abundance: few; v_gene: TRBV28; j_gene: TRBJ1-5; d_gene: TRBD1
CDR3aa: CASSLAGTSVTDTQYF; CDR3nt: TGCGCCAGCAGCTTGGCAGGGACTAGCGTCACAGATACGCAGTATTTT; abundance: NA; v_gene: TRBV5-1; j_gene: TRBJ2-3; d_gene: TRBD2
CDR3aa: CASSLRGGGYTF; CDR3nt: TGTGCCAGCAGTTTAAGGGGTGGGGGCTACACCTTC; abundance: NA; v_gene: TRBV28; j_gene: TRBJ1-2; d_gene: NA
CDR3aa: CASSHPGLAGRGNSYEQYF; CDR3nt: TGTGCCAGCAGCCACCCGGGGCTAGCGGGTCGGGGGAACTCCTACGAGCAGTACTTC; abundance: NA; v_gene: TRBV7-2; j_gene: TRBJ2-7; d_gene: TRBD2
CDR3aa: CASSLGSGTYNEQFF; CDR3nt: TGTGCCAGCAGCTTAGGAAGCGGCACTTACAATGAGCAGTTCTTC; abundance: NA; v_gene: TRBV7-3; j_gene: TRBJ2-1; d_gene: NA
CDR3aa: CASATGHTNTEAFF; CDR3nt: TGTGCTAGTGCCACCGGACATACGAACACTGAAGCTTTCTTT; abundance: few; v_gene: TRBV12-5; j_gene: TRBJ1-1; d_gene: NA
CDR3aa: CASSLVVGRVEQYF; CDR3nt: TGTGCCAGCAGCTTAGTGGTGGGGCGTGTCGAGCAGTACTTC; abundance: NA; v_gene: TRBV11-2; j_gene: TRBJ2-7; d_gene: NA
CDR3aa: CASSEVRGPYGYTF; CDR3nt: TGTGCCAGCAGCGAAGTGAGGGGCCCCTATGGCTACACCTTC; abundance: once; v_gene: TRBV28; j_gene: TRBJ1-2; d_gene: NA
CDR3aa: CARYYRSKSSYEQYF; CDR3nt: TGTGCCAGATACTACAGGTCTAAGAGCTCCTACGAGCAGTACTTC; abundance: once; v_gene: TRBV27; j_gene: TRBJ2-7; d_gene: NA
CDR3aa: CASSLGGRGTDTQYF; CDR3nt: TGTGCCAGCAGCTTAGGGGGACGAGGCACAGATACGCAGTATTTT; abundance: NA; v_gene: TRBV7-9; j_gene: TRBJ2-3; d_gene: NA
CDR3aa: CSVGDRGLYGYTF; CDR3nt: TGCAGCGTAGGGGACAGGGGTTTGTATGGCTACACCTTC; abundance: NA; v_gene: TRBV29-1; j_gene: TRBJ1-2; d_gene: TRBD1
CDR3aa: CASSLVAAAGELFF; CDR3nt: TGTGCCAGCAGCTTAGTAGCGGCGGCCGGGGAGCTGTTTTTT; abundance: few; v_gene: TRBV7-2; j_gene: TRBJ2-2; d_gene: NA
CDR3aa: CASSPHNAGELFF; CDR3nt: TGTGCCAGCAGCCCCCACAACGCCGGGGAGCTGTTTTTT; abundance: once; v_gene: TRBV9; j_gene: TRBJ2-2; d_gene: NA
CDR3aa: CASSPRGLEQYF; CDR3nt: TGTGCCAGCAGTCCCCGGGGTCTCGAGCAGTACTTC; abundance: NA; v_gene: TRBV28; j_gene: TRBJ2-7; d_gene: NA
CDR3aa: CASSPWREPRATDTQYF; CDR3nt: TGTGCCAGCAGCCCGTGGCGGGAGCCACGAGCCACAGATACGCAGTATTTT; abundance: NA; v_gene: TRBV2; j_gene: TRBJ2-3; d_gene: TRBD2
CDR3aa: CASRLTGIGEAFF; CDR3nt: TGTGCCAGCAGGCTGACGGGAATAGGTGAAGCTTTCTTT; abundance: NA; v_gene: TRBV6-1; j_gene: TRBJ1-1; d_gene: NA
CDR3aa: CASSELGASGSGADTQYF; CDR3nt: TGTGCCAGCAGTGAACTTGGTGCTAGCGGGAGTGGCGCAGATACGCAGTATTTT; abundance: NA; v_gene: TRBV25-1; j_gene: TRBJ2-3; d_gene: TRBD2
CDR3aa: CASSWAGTGAYNEQFF; CDR3nt: TGTGCCAGCAGTTGGGCCGGGACAGGGGCCTACAATGAGCAGTTCTTC; abundance: NA; v_gene: TRBV28; j_gene: TRBJ2-1; d_gene: TRBD1
CDR3aa: CASSLGGTGYTF; CDR3nt: TGTGCCAGCAGTTTAGGAGGGACTGGCTACACCTTC; abundance: few; v_gene: TRBV28; j_gene: TRBJ1-2; d_gene: NA
CDR3aa: CASSFRVRAETEAFF; CDR3nt: TGCGCCAGCAGTTTCAGGGTAAGGGCTGAGACTGAAGCTTTCTTT; abundance: NA; v_gene: TRBV5-1; j_gene: TRBJ1-1; d_gene: NA
CDR3aa: CASSLGGHGELFF; CDR3nt: TGTGCCAGCAGCTTAGGGGGTCACGGGGAGCTGTTTTTT; abundance: NA; v_gene: TRBV7-2; j_gene: TRBJ2-2; d_gene: NA
CDR3aa: CAWRGTKSYEQYF; CDR3nt: TGTGCCTGGAGGGGTACAAAATCCTACGAGCAGTACTTC; abundance: NA; v_gene: TRBV30; j_gene: TRBJ2-7; d_gene: NA
CDR3aa: CASSTRGVYGYTF; CDR3nt: TGTGCCAGTAGTACCAGGGGAGTCTATGGCTACACCTTC; abundance: NA; v_gene: TRBV19; j_gene: TRBJ1-2; d_gene: NA
CDR3aa: CASSYGQSSTDTQYF; CDR3nt: TGTGCCAGCAGCTACGGACAGAGCAGCACAGATACGCAGTATTTT; abundance: NA; v_gene: TRBV7-3; j_gene: TRBJ2-3; d_gene: NA
CDR3aa: CASSLREKGNEQFF; CDR3nt: TGTGCCAGCAGCTTAAGGGAGAAAGGCAATGAGCAGTTCTTC; abundance: once; v_gene: TRBV7-9; j_gene: TRBJ2-1; d_gene: NA
CDR3aa: CASSGSTGGSTDTQYF; CDR3nt: TGTGCCAGCAGCGGGTCTACGGGAGGGAGCACAGATACGCAGTATTTT; abundance: NA; v_gene: TRBV5-4; j_gene: TRBJ2-3; d_gene: TRBD2
CDR3aa: CASSLYRDTGELFF; CDR3nt: TGTGCCAGCAGTCTCTACAGGGACACCGGGGAGCTGTTTTTT; abundance: NA; v_gene: TRBV7-9; j_gene: TRBJ2-2; d_gene: NA
CDR3aa: CATYPGSRTGELFF; CDR3nt: TGTGCCACCTATCCAGGGAGTCGGACCGGGGAGCTGTTTTTT; abundance: NA; v_gene: TRBV6-5; j_gene: TRBJ2-2; d_gene: NA
CDR3aa: CASSQPVGDEQFF; CDR3nt: TGCGCCAGCAGCCAACCCGTAGGGGATGAGCAGTTCTTC; abundance: NA; v_gene: TRBV4-1; j_gene: TRBJ2-1; d_gene: NA
CDR3aa: CASSPMRATLPYEQYF; CDR3nt: TGCGCCAGCAGCCCCATGAGGGCCACCCTTCCCTACGAGCAGTACTTC; abundance: NA; v_gene: TRBV5-1; j_gene: TRBJ2-7; d_gene: NA
CDR3aa: CASSALSSYEQYF; CDR3nt: TGTGCTTCGAGCGCCCTAAGCTCCTACGAGCAGTACTTC; abundance: NA; v_gene: TRBV30; j_gene: TRBJ2-7; d_gene: NA
CDR3aa: CASSPIVDTQYF; CDR3nt: TGTGCCAGCAGCCCGATCGTGGATACGCAGTATTTT; abundance: once; v_gene: TRBV11-2; j_gene: TRBJ2-3; d_gene: NA
CDR3aa: CASSLTLPSSYNEQFF; CDR3nt: TGTGCCAGCAGCTTAACCCTACCAAGCTCCTACAATGAGCAGTTCTTC; abundance: NA; v_gene: TRBV7-3; j_gene: TRBJ2-1; d_gene: NA
CDR3aa: CASRQGTNTEAFF; CDR3nt: TGTGCCAGCCGACAGGGGACCAACACTGAAGCTTTCTTT; abundance: NA; v_gene: TRBV28; j_gene: TRBJ1-1; d_gene: TRBD1
CDR3aa: CASSTDSSGNTIYF; CDR3nt: TGTGCCAGCAGCACCGACAGCTCTGGAAACACCATATATTTT; abundance: few; v_gene: TRBV5-4; j_gene: TRBJ1-3; d_gene: NA
CDR3aa: CASWGVQGPYGYTF; CDR3nt: TGTGCCAGTTGGGGCGTCCAGGGCCCCTATGGCTACACCTTC; abundance: NA; v_gene: TRBV19; j_gene: TRBJ1-2; d_gene: NA
CDR3aa: CASSSQGGTGELFF; CDR3nt: TGTGCCAGCAGTTCACAGGGGGGGACCGGGGAGCTGTTTTTT; abundance: NA; v_gene: TRBV28; j_gene: TRBJ2-2; d_gene: NA
CDR3aa: CASSPETARTTPTNYGYTF; CDR3nt: TGTGCCAGCAGCCCAGAAACGGCGCGGACCACACCAACTAACTATGGCTACACCTTC; abundance: NA; v_gene: TRBV11-3; j_gene: TRBJ1-2; d_gene: NA
CDR3aa: CASSQDLGETDTQYF; CDR3nt: TGTGCCAGCAGCCAAGATCTCGGGGAGACAGATACGCAGTATTTT; abundance: NA; v_gene: TRBV4-2; j_gene: TRBJ2-3; d_gene: NA
CDR3aa: CASSASEGSYGYTF; CDR3nt: TGTGCCAGCAGTGCCTCCGAGGGCTCCTATGGCTACACCTTC; abundance: NA; v_gene: TRBV6-1; j_gene: TRBJ1-2; d_gene: NA
CDR3aa: CASSFAGVEQYF; CDR3nt: TGTGCCAGCAGCTTCGCTGGGGTGGAGCAGTACTTC; abundance: NA; v_gene: TRBV7-2; j_gene: TRBJ2-7; d_gene: NA
CDR3aa: CASSGTGSSGNTIYF; CDR3nt: TGTGCCAGCAGCGGGACAGGCAGCTCTGGAAACACCATATATTTT; abundance: NA; v_gene: TRBV2; j_gene: TRBJ1-3; d_gene: TRBD1
CDR3aa: CASSLGGEGTQYF; CDR3nt: TGTGCCAGCAGCTTGGGCGGGGAGGGGACCCAGTACTTC; abundance: NA; v_gene: TRBV5-5; j_gene: TRBJ2-5; d_gene: TRBD2
CDR3aa: CASSVEGVHEQFF; CDR3nt: TGTGCCAGCAGTGTAGAGGGGGTCCATGAGCAGTTCTTC; abundance: NA; v_gene: TRBV2; j_gene: TRBJ2-1; d_gene: NA
CDR3aa: CASRRQGTYNEQFF; CDR3nt: TGTGCCAGTAGGCGACAGGGCACCTACAATGAGCAGTTCTTC; abundance: NA; v_gene: TRBV19; j_gene: TRBJ2-1; d_gene: TRBD1
CDR3aa: CASEPPKGGADTQYF; CDR3nt: TGTGCCAGTGAGCCCCCCAAGGGGGGTGCAGATACGCAGTATTTT; abundance: once; v_gene: TRBV19; j_gene: TRBJ2-3; d_gene: NA
CDR3aa: CASSVGGADTIYF; CDR3nt: TGTGCCAGCAGCGTGGGTGGGGCGGACACCATATATTTT; abundance: once; v_gene: TRBV9; j_gene: TRBJ1-3; d_gene: NA
CDR3aa: CASSKLSGRGSYEQYF; CDR3nt: TGTGCCAGCAGCAAACTTAGCGGGAGGGGATCCTACGAGCAGTACTTC; abundance: NA; v_gene: TRBV7-9; j_gene: TRBJ2-7; d_gene: TRBD2
CDR3aa: CASTLGGRRPDTQYF; CDR3nt: TGTGCCAGCACCCTTGGCGGTAGAAGGCCAGATACGCAGTATTTT; abundance: NA; v_gene: TRBV5-6; j_gene: TRBJ2-3; d_gene: NA